This T cell receptor beta chain came from a study of identifying expanded T cells in peripheral blood (dated by TCRdb to about 2019). Study-wide context: Technical replicates were generated by sequencing separate aliquots of the same genomic DNA pool, and four replicates were compared pairwise.

Regarding this clone: The antigen it recognizes is unknown. No base quality values were provided; no much bigger clone lies one nucleotide off.

The study at large found these results: The authors expected that over much longer intervals, such as months to years, biological variance in healthy repertoires might increase even further. In all healthy donors, the variance in clone template counts between samples taken two to three weeks apart rose significantly as total template count increased. Both the number of clones called differentially abundant and the false-positive rate were significantly reduced by the beta-binomial model across all healthy-donor time intervals. The binomial model flagged roughly 1.2 differentially abundant clones between technical replicates but about 15 over around 2 weeks and approximately 18 over approximately four weeks.

TCRbeta CDR3 regions were profiled with the immunoSEQ Assay using bias-controlled multiplex PCR amplification of genomic DNA. In the source study's methods: The absolute abundance of each unique TCRbeta CDR3 region was quantified after sequences were collapsed and filtered. Differential abundance was tested with two models: a binomial (Fisher-equivalent) model and a beta-binomial model that adds time-dependent variance fitted from healthy donors. Any clone with fewer than 5 combined templates was excluded, and a clone was called differentially abundant if its Benjamini-Hochberg FDR was below 0.01. The form v = (b*log(k)+a)^2 was used to model beta-binomial variance as a function of total template count across the two samples. As stored in TCRdb, this immuneACCESS dataset retains in-frame rearrangements with V and J assigned. A fraction of the clones does not appear; measured against another copy, unresolved V genes explain less than half of the discrepancy, and the remainder lacks a known reason. Clone size and the V and J calls come from that table; the DNA yielded D and trimming. Present in this sample are 70,000 to 100,000 clones, around 85% of which were seen just once. Over 5% of the sample rests with the top ten.

During the collection period, no infections or other immune events were recorded for the healthy donors. Healthy-donor blood repertoires served as a training cohort to calibrate time-dependent variance in a beta-binomial model of T-cell clone differential abundance. The training cohort was composed of some ten healthy donors, 3 female and 7 male. The donors were between roughly 29 and 65 years old, with an average age of about 40 years. Whole blood was collected from each healthy donor at three time points spaced approximately 2 weeks apart and obtained from a commercial supplier. For immunosequencing, genomic DNA was extracted from unsorted whole blood. Sequenced sample: blood. This TCR came from a person aged 18 to 75 in good health.

The DNA sequence is as follows: TGTGCCAGCAGCAAGTCAGGGGGCATCACTGAAGCTTTCTTT. Translation gives CASSKSGGITEAFF. The chain uses TRBV27 and TRBJ1-1, with 8 bases matching TRBD1. There are 14 amino acids in the CDR3, from cysteine to phenylalanine inclusive. The entry retains the CDR3 DNA only, 42 bases that are in frame from base 1. After removal of 6 bases from V and 4 bases from J, the junction retains 7 bases not matched to a gene. CDR1 and CDR2 were assigned from the germline V gene (reference sequence) as MNHEY and SMNVEV.